The 30 T cell receptor beta chains given below trace back to one sample, sequenced in a study of blood T cell repertoires in COVID-19 (dated by TCRdb to the early 2020s). The method was the immunoSEQ multiplex PCR assay. Held by TCRdb, this immuneACCESS table contains in-frame sequences only and omits some clones. Under half of the omission traces to an unresolved V gene where checked; the cause of the rest is unknown. This sample has under 80,000 clones in its table, and around 85% of those were observed once. Roughly 14% of the sample goes to the ten largest clones. What was sequenced was peripheral blood. Receptors originate from a human donor in a cohort sampled during active COVID-19.

The chain couples TRBV2 to TRBJ2-5; 7 nucleotides match TRBD1. The V and J ends lost 5 bases and 2 bases, in that order; junction bases with no gene match: 8. The length of the CDR3 is 15 residues. The V gene's germline CDR1 is SNHLY and CDR2 FYNNEI. CDR3 in amino acids: CASSPLQGWQETQYF. In DNA, the CDR3 is TGTGCCAGCAGTCCTTTACAGGGGTGGCAAGAGACCCAGTACTTC. The full variable domain, rest sourced from reference TRBV2 and TRBJ2-5, is EPEVTQTPSHQVTQMGQEVILRCVPISNHLYFYWYRQILGQKVEFLVSFYNNEISEKSEIFDDQFSVERPDGSNFTLKIRSTKLEDSAMYFCASSPLQGWQETQYFGPGTRLLVL.

The chain links TRBV28 to TRBJ2-3; TRBD2 is a possible D gene (6 bases). In germline, CDR1 is MDHEN, CDR2 SYDVKM. With 1 base removed from V and 2 bases from J, the gap between germline ends came to 13 bases. This CDR3 is 16 amino acids long. In DNA, the CDR3 is TGTGCCAGCAGTTTATTAGGCGGGGACTTCACAGATACGCAGTATTTT. It specifies CASSLLGGDFTDTQYF. Full variable domain (missing parts from reference TRBV28 and TRBJ2-3): DVKVTQSSRYLVKRTGEKVFLECVQDMDHENMFWYRQDPGLGLRLIYFSYDVKMKEKGDIPEGYSVSREKKERFSLILESASTNQTSMYLCASSLLGGDFTDTQYFGPGTRLTVL.

The CDR3, as DNA: TGTGCCAGCTCACAAGGACAGAGCTACGAGCAGTACTTC. Translation: CASSQGQSYEQYF. The chain recombines TRBV18 with TRBJ2-7; D might be TRBD1 (6 bases). Germline values: CDR1 KGHSH, CDR2 LQKENI. The CDR3 spans 13 residues. V was shortened by 4 bases and J by 3 bases, with 10 bases between the two germline ends.

This chain uses TRBV9 with TRBJ2-4; weak D call: TRBD1 (5 bases). Trimming took off 0 bases at V and 6 bases at J, with 19 bases between the two ends. This CDR3 comprises 17 residues. CDR1 and CDR2 (germline): SGDLS, YYNGEE. The CDR3 sequence: CASSVDSGKGRLNIQYF. The CDR3 region has the DNA TGTGCCAGCAGCGTAGATTCCGGAAAGGGGCGGTTAAACATTCAGTACTTC.

This chain connects TRBV7-9 to TRBJ2-3; TRBD1 is a possible D gene (5 bases). CDR1 SEHNR and CDR2 FQNEAQ come from the germline V gene (reference sequence). The germline V and J ends were trimmed by 3 bases and 0 bases, with 13 bases remaining between them. This CDR3 comprises 16 residues. Here the CDR3 reads CASSLGQATSTDTQYF. The CDR3 DNA is TGTGCCAGCAGCTTGGGGCAAGCAACTAGCACAGATACGCAGTATTTT.

V and J are TRBV7-2 and TRBJ2-7, with D hard to call. Trimming pared 6 bases from V and 0 bases from J, leaving 9 bases between. The CDR3 consists of 13 residues. Germline CDR1 and CDR2: SGHTA and FQGNSA. Written as DNA, the CDR3 is TGTGCCAGCAGTGGTAGCTTCTCCTACGAGCAGTACTTC. Translating gives CASSGSFSYEQYF.

A word on this clone: The missing conserved phenylalanine or tryptophan at the end of this CDR3 makes a read error likely. The DNA is left out, because the CDR3 cannot be placed on it with certainty; the CDR3 is given as TCRdb lists it. V is TRBV6-1 and J is TRBJ2-7; the D segment call TRBD1 is taken from the table without a DNA check. The length of the CDR3 is 11 amino acids, counting both ends. Per germline, CDR1 MNHNS and CDR2 SASEGT. CDR3 sequence reads: CASSEAPGQVI.

The chain has TRBV28 and TRBJ2-2; D not certain. V lost 5 bases and J lost 7, with 14 bases in between. The CDR3 has 14 residues. Germline CDR1 MDHEN, CDR2 SYDVKM. The CDR3 protein is CASSGLGRGGELFF. The CDR3 bases are TGTGCCAGCAGTGGGCTCGGCCGTGGCGGGGAGCTGTTTTTT. The whole variable domain, remainder taken from reference TRBV28 and TRBJ2-2, is DVKVTQSSRYLVKRTGEKVFLECVQDMDHENMFWYRQDPGLGLRLIYFSYDVKMKEKGDIPEGYSVSREKKERFSLILESASTNQTSMYLCASSGLGRGGELFFGEGSRLTVL.

The J gene is TRBJ2-2, the V gene TRBV2, with 10 bases aligning to TRBD2. Germline V gene data show CDR1 as SNHLY and CDR2 as FYNNEI. CDR3 length equals 18 residues. V lost 2 bases and J lost 0; bases outside the gene matches: 6. CDR3 DNA sequence: TGTGCCAGCAGTGAACGAGCTAGCGGGAGACCGAACACCGGGGAGCTGTTTTTT. Protein product: CASSERASGRPNTGELFF.

DNA for the CDR3: TGTGCCAGCAGTCCCCTGGGGGGTGGAAAACTGTTTTTT. Residues: CASSPLGGGKLFF. The chain joins TRBV6-5 to TRBJ1-4; tentatively, D is TRBD1 (5 bases). The CDR3 runs to 13 residues. CDR1 MNHEY and CDR2 SVGAGI come from the germline V gene. V was trimmed by 5 bases and J by 10 bases, leaving 14 bases between them.

The V call is TRBV3-1 (or the pseudogene TRBV3-2), the J call TRBJ1-2, with 9 bases lining up with TRBD1. This CDR3 spans 13 amino acids. In germline, CDR1 is LGHDT, CDR2 YNNKEL (reference sequence). V was clipped by 1 base and J by 7 bases; unmatched bases: 1. The CDR3 coding sequence is TGTGCCAGCAGCCAAGGACAGGGGGGTGGCTACACCTTC. Translated: CASSQGQGGGYTF.

This clone appeared a single time. The chain carries TRBV7-7 and TRBJ2-2; 8 positions agree with TRBD1. CDR1 and CDR2 from the germline V gene are SSHAT and FNYEAQ (reference sequence). V was clipped by 5 bases and J by 7 bases; unmatched bases: 9. CDR3 length: 15 residues. CDR3 sequence (DNA): TGTGCCAGCAGCCCATTGACAGGGGCAGGCGGGGAGCTGTTTTTT. Translating it yields CASSPLTGAGGELFF. Full variable domain (remainder filled in from reference TRBV7-7 and TRBJ2-2): GAGVSQSPRYKVTKRGQDVTLRCDPISSHATLYWYQQALGQGPEFLTYFNYEAQPDKSGLPSDRFSAERPEGSISTLTIQRTEQRDSAMYRCASSPLTGAGGELFFGEGSRLTVL.

The CDR3 DNA sequence: TGTGCCAGCAGTTTACCGGGAAGGAGAAGCAATCAGCCCCAGCATTTT. This encodes CASSLPGRRSNQPQHF. This chain links TRBV28 with TRBJ1-5; D call uncertain. Germline V CDR1 and CDR2: MDHEN, SYDVKM. The CDR3 totals 16 residues. The ends were cut back, 2 bases at V and 1 base at J, with 12 bases in the middle.

This chain connects TRBV4-3 to TRBJ2-6; no reliable D call. The V end lost 1 base, the J end lost 0 bases, and 10 bases lay between the germline ends. Germline CDR1 and CDR2: LGHNA and YSLEER. This CDR3 spans 17 amino acids. The CDR3 region is CASSQGQHHSGANVLTF. The CDR3 DNA sequence: TGCGCCAGCAGCCAAGGACAACACCACTCTGGGGCCAACGTCCTGACTTTC.

This chain uses TRBV24-1 with TRBJ1-1, with 9 positions matching TRBD1. Germline CDR1 KGHDR, CDR2 SFDVKD. The V gene end was trimmed by 5 bases and the J gene end by 5 bases; junction bases not matched to a gene: 11. The CDR3 totals 16 residues. CDR3 sequence (DNA): TGTGCCACCAGTGGGGATTACGGACAGGGGAGGACTGAAGCTTTCTTT. Protein: CATSGDYGQGRTEAFF.

The gene calls are TRBV5-1 and TRBJ1-5; a possible D gene is TRBD1 (6 bases). This CDR3 has 15 residues. Germline assignment: CDR1 SGHRS and CDR2 YFSETQ. With 0 bases removed from V and 5 bases from J, the gap between germline ends came to 12 bases. The DNA of the CDR3 is TGCGCCAGCAGCTTGGGGCCAGGGGAAGATCAGCCCCAGCATTTT. As protein: CASSLGPGEDQPQHF.

This clone came up a few times. The V call is TRBV14, the J call TRBJ1-6; possible D gene TRBD1, 5 bases. Trimming cost V 0 bases and J 6 bases, with 9 bases left between them. There are 15 residues in the CDR3. Germline V gene sequence: CDR1 SGHDN, CDR2 FVKESK. The CDR3: CASSQDHRPNSPLHF. In DNA, the CDR3 is TGTGCCAGCAGCCAAGATCACAGGCCTAATTCACCCCTCCACTTT. The full variable domain, its missing parts supplied by reference TRBV14 and TRBJ1-6, is EAGVTQFPSHSVIEKGQTVTLRCDPISGHDNLYWYRRVMGKEIKFLLHFVKESKQDESGMPNNRFLAERTGGTYSTLKVQPAELEDSGVYFCASSQDHRPNSPLHFGNGTRLTVT.

The chain recombines TRBV7-3 with TRBJ2-2; TRBD1 might be the D (6 bases). Germline-derived CDR1 and CDR2 are SGHTA and FQGTGA. This CDR3 has 15 residues. V lost 2 bases to trimming and J lost 7 bases, with 14 bases between them. CDR3 in amino acids: CASSLSPGVDGELFF. Here the CDR3 DNA reads TGTGCCAGCAGCTTATCGCCAGGGGTTGACGGGGAGCTGTTTTTT.

The chain combines TRBV6-5 with TRBJ1-4; tentative D call: TRBD1 (5 bases). The germline V gene has CDR1 MNHEY and CDR2 SVGAGI. Deletions cut 0 bases from V and 5 bases from J, with 10 bases between. CDR3 length equals 15 residues. CDR3 protein: CASSYSGTPNEKLFF. The CDR3 nucleotides read TGTGCCAGCAGTTACTCTGGGACTCCCAATGAAAAACTGTTTTTT.

The J gene is TRBJ2-5, the V gene TRBV7-9; D is undetermined. Looked up from germline, CDR1 is SEHNR and CDR2 is FQNEAQ (reference sequence). Trimming took 2 bases from V and 5 from J, leaving 18 bases between them. This CDR3 region has 16 residues. CDR3 amino acids: CASSLNPGRARETQYF. CDR3 bases: TGTGCCAGCAGCTTAAACCCCGGCCGTGCGAGGGAGACCCAGTACTTC.

The chain has TRBV18 and TRBJ1-1, with 7 bases fitting TRBD1. Trimming at V came to 2 bases and at J to 0 bases, leaving 6 bases not matched to a gene. CDR3 length: 16 amino acids. Germline CDR1 and CDR2: KGHSH and LQKENI. As DNA, the CDR3 is TGTGCCAGCTCACCAACGGGACAGCCTATGAACACTGAAGCTTTCTTT. This gives the protein CASSPTGQPMNTEAFF.

In its sample, this clone was seen once. The CDR3 bases are TGTGCCAGCAGCTTAGCGGGAGGGTCGGAGACCCAGTACTTC. Amino acid sequence: CASSLAGGSETQYF. This sequence joins TRBV7-9 and TRBJ2-5; 7 positions match TRBD2. The CDR3 has 14 amino acids. Losses at the gene ends were 0 bases for V and 5 bases for J; bases not matched to a gene: 3. The germline gives CDR1 SEHNR, CDR2 FQNEAQ (reference sequence).

This chain uses TRBV7-8 with TRBJ2-1; perhaps TRBD2 as D (6 bases). Trimming removed 4 bases at V and 7 bases at J, with 17 bases between. Germline-derived CDR1 and CDR2 are SGHVS and FQNEAQ. CDR3 length: 15 amino acids. CDR3 DNA sequence: TGTGCCAGCAGCTCTAGGACTAATTCTAAGAATGAGCAGTTCTTC. Residues: CASSSRTNSKNEQFF.

J is TRBJ2-1 and V is TRBV5-1; possible D gene TRBD1, 6 bases. V lost 9 bases to trimming and J lost 5 bases, with 21 bases between them. In germline, CDR1 is SGHRS, CDR2 YFSETQ. The CDR3 covers 15 residues. Written as DNA, the CDR3 is TGCGCCACCGGGGTCTCGGGACAACGGAACAATGAGCAGTTCTTC. The encoded protein is CATGVSGQRNNEQFF.

This clone was seen just once. The chain joins TRBV4-2 to TRBJ2-1, with 11 positions matching TRBD2. The germline V gene encodes CDR1 LGHNA and CDR2 YNFKEQ. V was clipped by 2 bases and J by 5 bases; unmatched bases: 2. The CDR3 spans 15 residues. For the CDR3, the DNA is TGTGCCAGCAGCCAAACTAGCGGGAGCCACAATGAGCAGTTCTTC. Protein product: CASSQTSGSHNEQFF.

The chain couples TRBV28 to TRBJ1-1; D is uncertain. The CDR3 has 11 amino acids. Germline CDR1 MDHEN, CDR2 SYDVKM. CDR3 protein: CGSFQNTEAFF. The CDR3 DNA reads TGTGGGAGTTTCCAGAACACTGAAGCTTTCTTT.

V usage is TRBV4-2 and J usage is TRBJ2-1; 8 nucleotides match TRBD2. The V and J ends lost 1 base and 6 bases, in that order; junction bases with no gene match: 8. Germline loops: CDR1 LGHNA, CDR2 YNFKEQ. This CDR3 contains 16 residues. The CDR3 sequence is CASSQGSSGSINEQFF. DNA for the CDR3: TGTGCCAGCAGCCAAGGTTCAAGCGGGAGTATCAATGAGCAGTTCTTC.

The gene calls are TRBV11-3 and TRBJ2-7, with TRBD1 identical over 8 bases. The V and J ends lost 3 bases and 4 bases, in that order; junction bases with no gene match: 2. The germline gives CDR1 SGHNT, CDR2 YENEEA. The CDR3 is 13 amino acids. The CDR3, as DNA: TGTGCCAGCAGCTTCGGGACAGGTTACGAGCAGTACTTC. This translates into CASSFGTGYEQYF.

J is TRBJ1-1 and V is TRBV5-6; the match to TRBD1 covers 12 bases. Unmatched junction bases numbered 7, after V lost 4 bases and J lost 6 bases. The CDR3 totals 15 residues. Germline V lookup: CDR1 SGHDT, CDR2 YYEEEE. The CDR3 loop is CASSHRRDRGPEAFF. As DNA, the CDR3 is TGTGCCAGCAGCCACCGCCGGGACAGGGGGCCTGAAGCTTTCTTT. Filled out from reference TRBV5-6 and TRBJ1-1, the complete variable domain reads DAGVTQSPTHLIKTRGQQVTLRCSPKSGHDTVSWYQQALGQGPQFIFQYYEEEERQRGNFPDRFSGHQFPNYSSELNVNALLLGDSALYLCASSHRRDRGPEAFFGQGTRLTVV.

This clone appeared a single time. The chain combines TRBV28 with TRBJ2-5; 15 positions agree with TRBD2. J lost 2 bases, V lost 4 bases, and 5 bases had no gene match. The CDR3 is 17 residues long. Germline V CDR1 and CDR2: MDHEN, SYDVKM. The CDR3 region is CASSSPGTSGRQETQYF. CDR3 sequence (DNA): TGTGCCAGCAGTTCGCCCGGGACTAGCGGGAGGCAAGAGACCCAGTACTTC. The entire variable domain, with the rest obtained from reference TRBV28 and TRBJ2-5, is as follows: DVKVTQSSRYLVKRTGEKVFLECVQDMDHENMFWYRQDPGLGLRLIYFSYDVKMKEKGDIPEGYSVSREKKERFSLILESASTNQTSMYLCASSSPGTSGRQETQYFGPGTRLLVL.